The 28 T cell receptor beta chains below come from one sample, sequenced in a study of CD8 T cells in ankylosing spondylitis. A single record per CDR3 protein comes from TCRdb applying MiXCR to the 5' RACE reads. The top ten hold approximately 40% of the sample, which has 200,000 to 250,000 distinct CDR3 sequences, about 17% seen once. Overall study findings and caveats: A TCR beta motif made of several highly homologous variants seemed typical of ankylosing spondylitis blood.

Antigens of these TCRs are unknown. The sample consisted of blood, either unsorted or a sorted T cell fraction (not recorded which). The origin of the receptors is a male donor with ankylosing spondylitis.

The chain employs TRBV29-1 and TRBJ2-3, with a weak D call TRBD1 (5 bases). Germline lookup yields CDR1 SQVTM and CDR2 ANQGSEA. Deletions cut 2 bases from V and 1 base from J, with 10 bases between. There are 14 residues in the CDR3. CDR3 coding DNA: TGCAGCGTTGAAATAGGGGCCCGCACAGATACGCAGTATTTT. This translates into CSVEIGARTDTQYF.

This clonotype was seen a single time. This sequence joins TRBV27 and TRBJ2-2; 12 bases match TRBD1. The germline V gene encodes CDR1 MNHEY and CDR2 SMNVEV (reference sequence). The J segment lost 3 bases and the V segment lost 5 bases, leaving 7 bases of the junction unmatched. The CDR3 sequence is 17 residues long. The CDR3 DNA reads as TGTGCCAGCAGTCCGGGACAGGGGGCTTTTTACACCGGGGAGCTGTTTTTT. Residues: CASSPGQGAFYTGELFF.

The V and J genes are TRBV7-9 and TRBJ2-3; D remains unclear. V was clipped by 5 bases and J by 0 bases, with 9 bases between them. CDR1 is SEHNR, CDR2 FQNEAQ, per germline (reference sequence). CDR3 length equals 14 residues. CDR3 residues: CASSAVTSTDTQYF. The CDR3 region has the DNA TGTGCCAGCAGCGCCGTTACTAGCACAGATACGCAGTATTTT. Combining the CDR3 with reference TRBV7-9 and TRBJ2-3 gives the whole variable domain DTGVSQNPRHKITKRGQNVTFRCDPISEHNRLYWYRQTLGQGPEFLTYFQNEAQLEKSRLLSDRFSAERPKGSFSTLEIQRTEQGDSAMYLCASSAVTSTDTQYFGPGTRLTVL.

This clonotype was seen many times. This chain uses TRBV29-1 with TRBJ2-7, with D perhaps matching TRBD1 (6 bases). The CDR3 contains 12 residues. From germline, CDR1 is SQVTM and CDR2 ANQGSEA. V was shortened by 5 bases and J by 3 bases, with 11 bases between the two germline ends. The CDR3 nucleotides read TGCAGCGTTCGGACAGCGATCTACGAGCAGTACTTC. The encoded protein is CSVRTAIYEQYF.

The V and J genes are TRBV4-2 and TRBJ2-2, with 8 bases that match TRBD2. This CDR3 is built from 16 residues. V shed 3 bases and J 5 bases; nucleotides not matched to a gene: 8. Per germline, CDR1 LGHNA and CDR2 YNFKEQ. CDR3 loop: CASSQNPGLGTGELFF. CDR3 sequence (DNA): TGTGCCAGCAGCCAGAACCCGGGACTAGGGACCGGGGAGCTGTTTTTT.

The J gene is TRBJ1-1, the V gene TRBV27; no clear D. Looked up from germline, CDR1 is MNHEY and CDR2 is SMNVEV (reference sequence). The CDR3 has 13 amino acids. With 2 bases removed from V and 1 base from J, the gap between germline ends came to 5 bases. The CDR3 DNA is TGTGCCAGCAGTTTAACAAAGAACACTGAAGCTTTCTTT. Amino acid sequence: CASSLTKNTEAFF.

This clonotype was seen a handful of times. V and J are TRBV11-2 and TRBJ1-5, with a tentative D call TRBD1 (6 bases). Per the germline V gene, CDR1 is SGHAT and CDR2 is FQNNGV. The CDR3 has 16 residues. V was cut by 0 bases and J by 5 bases, with 14 bases left in between. The CDR3 region has the DNA TGTGCCAGCAGCTTAGATGCGGGGGCCCTTTATCAGCCCCAGCATTTT. It translates to CASSLDAGALYQPQHF.

This clonotype has a handful of counts. Here the CDR3 DNA reads TGCGCCAGCAGCCCCCTTGGGGATGAGCAGTTCTTC. Its translation: CASSPLGDEQFF. The chain carries TRBV5-1 and TRBJ2-1; D unresolved. Trimming took off 4 bases at V and 8 bases at J, with 10 bases between the two ends. Germline CDR1 SGHRS, CDR2 YFSETQ. CDR3 size: 12 residues. Supplemented by reference TRBV5-1 and TRBJ2-1, the full variable domain reads KAGVTQTPRYLIKTRGQQVTLSCSPISGHRSVSWYQQTPGQGLQFLFEYFSETQRNKGNFPGRFSGRQFSNSRSEMNVSTLELGDSALYLCASSPLGDEQFFGPGTRLTVL.

This clonotype was seen more than once but under ten times. The chain links TRBV12-3 or TRBV12-4 to TRBJ2-5, with 8 positions matching TRBD2. The CDR3 totals 16 residues. The trim removed 2 bases at V and 5 bases at J, leaving 10 bases unmatched. The CDR3 sequence: CASSLSRGGHEETQYF. The CDR3 region has the DNA TGTGCCAGCAGTTTATCCCGGGGGGGCCATGAGGAGACCCAGTACTTC.

This clonotype was found many times. CDR3 protein: CASAQVGDEQFF. The CDR3 nucleotides read TGTGCCAGCGCCCAAGTGGGGGATGAGCAGTTCTTC. J is TRBJ2-1 and V is TRBV12-3 or TRBV12-4; D could derive from TRBD1 or TRBD2 (5 bases each). The CDR3 has 12 amino acids. Trimming left V 8 bases short and J 8 bases short, with 13 bases between.

The J gene is TRBJ2-1, the V gene TRBV28; TRBD2 agrees at 11 bases. Losses at the gene ends were 3 bases for V and 6 bases for J; bases not matched to a gene: 7. Germline CDR1 MDHEN, CDR2 SYDVKM. The CDR3 spans 16 residues. The DNA for the CDR3 is TGTGCCAGCAGTTTGATACCACTAGCGGGAGTCAATGAGCAGTTCTTC. Its translation: CASSLIPLAGVNEQFF. Together with reference TRBV28 and TRBJ2-1, the CDR3 gives the full variable domain: DVKVTQSSRYLVKRTGEKVFLECVQDMDHENMFWYRQDPGLGLRLIYFSYDVKMKEKGDIPEGYSVSREKKERFSLILESASTNQTSMYLCASSLIPLAGVNEQFFGPGTRLTVL.

This clonotype showed up many times. The rearrangement links TRBV10-3 to TRBJ2-5; no definite D call. The length of the CDR3 is 16 residues. The germline V gene encodes CDR1 ENHRY and CDR2 SYGVKD. Deletions cut 0 bases from V and 5 bases from J, with 16 bases between. CDR3 loop: CAISESPDPLGETQYF. The CDR3 coding sequence is TGTGCCATCAGTGAGTCCCCGGACCCCCTGGGGGAGACCCAGTACTTC.

This clonotype occurred a few times. The CDR3 region is CAISEPGQGAEKLFF. CDR3 DNA: TGTGCCATCAGTGAGCCCGGACAGGGGGCTGAAAAACTGTTTTTT. This sequence joins TRBV10-3 and TRBJ1-4, with 11 bases fitting TRBD1. CDR1 and CDR2 (germline): ENHRY, SYGVKD. V was pared by 2 bases and J by 7 bases, with 3 bases of the junction left unmatched. The length of the CDR3 is 15 residues.

The chain is built from TRBV4-1 and TRBJ1-2; D gene ambiguous. V was cut by 1 base and J by 0 bases, with 12 bases left in between. Germline assignment: CDR1 MGHRA and CDR2 YSYEKL. This CDR3 spans 16 amino acids. The CDR3 reads CASSQALGTSNYGYTF. CDR3 in DNA: TGCGCCAGCAGCCAAGCGTTGGGCACGTCTAACTATGGCTACACCTTC.

V is TRBV18 and J is TRBJ2-3; D uncertain. Trimming removed 0 bases from V and 2 bases from J, with 12 bases in between. Germline V gives CDR1 KGHSH, CDR2 LQKENI. The CDR3 runs 16 residues. The CDR3 DNA sequence: TGTGCCAGCTCACCACCGGTGTTCTCGGACACAGATACGCAGTATTTT. Its protein is CASSPPVFSDTDTQYF.

This clonotype has just a few counts. The V and J genes are TRBV11-2 and TRBJ2-7, with 7 nucleotides matching TRBD2. V gave up 4 bases and J gave up 13 bases; unmatched junction bases: 10. The CDR3 contains 12 residues. Germline V CDR1 and CDR2: SGHAT, FQNNGV. The CDR3, as DNA: TGTGCCAGCAGCTCCTACCTACCGGGACTATACTTC. Protein product: CASSSYLPGLYF.

This clonotype turned up a few times. The V gene is TRBV11-2, the J gene TRBJ2-1; 9 bases align to TRBD2. V shed 5 bases, J shed 6 bases, and the junction held 8 bases outside the gene matches. CDR1 is SGHAT, CDR2 FQNNGV, per germline. The CDR3 runs 15 residues. The CDR3 sequence is CASSPAGGPGNEQFF. The DNA of the CDR3 is TGTGCCAGCAGCCCCGCGGGAGGGCCAGGCAATGAGCAGTTCTTC.

This clonotype was recorded at least ten times. The chain links TRBV4-2 to TRBJ2-7, with TRBD1 matching over 7 bases. The V segment lost 2 bases and the J segment 3 bases; nucleotides outside the gene matches: 7. The CDR3 spans 15 residues. Germline V CDR1 and CDR2: LGHNA, YNFKEQ. The CDR3 protein is CASSQLIDRDYEQYF. DNA for the CDR3: TGTGCCAGCAGCCAATTAATCGACAGGGACTACGAGCAGTACTTC.

This clonotype has a handful of counts. The chain uses TRBV6-5 and TRBJ2-2; D remains ambiguous. The CDR3 runs to 15 residues. V lost 0 bases and J 3 bases, leaving 8 bases between the germline ends. Germline values: CDR1 MNHEY, CDR2 SVGAGI. CDR3 DNA sequence: TGTGCCAGCAGTTACTCTCACAGCCACACCGGGGAGCTGTTTTTT. Translation: CASSYSHSHTGELFF.

The gene calls are TRBV7-9 and TRBJ2-2, with TRBD2 matching 7 bases. V was pared by 5 bases and J by 2 bases, with 11 bases of the junction left unmatched. This CDR3 has 17 amino acids. Germline lookup yields CDR1 SEHNR and CDR2 FQNEAQ (reference sequence). This CDR3 reads CASSPRGGTINTGELFF. The CDR3, as DNA: TGTGCCAGCAGCCCCAGAGGCGGGACTATAAACACCGGGGAGCTGTTTTTT.

The rearrangement links TRBV27 to TRBJ2-1, with D perhaps TRBD2 (6 bases). Per the germline V gene, CDR1 is MNHEY and CDR2 is SMNVEV (reference sequence). CDR3 length equals 14 residues. The V and J ends lost 4 bases and 5 bases respectively, with 12 bases between them. The CDR3 spells CASSSGLKDNEQFF. In DNA, the CDR3 is TGTGCCAGCAGTTCGGGACTCAAAGACAATGAGCAGTTCTTC.

This rearrangement joins TRBV6-2 or TRBV6-3 to TRBJ2-1; 7 bases are shared with TRBD1. The CDR3 is 14 residues long. Germline CDR1 is MNHEY and CDR2 is SVGEGT. J gave up 3 bases and V 2 bases, and 1 base lay outside the gene matches. The CDR3 DNA follows: TGTGCCAGCAGTTACGGACAGGACTACAATGAGCAGTTCTTC. Translated: CASSYGQDYNEQFF.

The rearrangement uses TRBV7-9 and TRBJ2-7; D is uncertain. V shed 4 bases and J shed 4 bases, with 14 bases lying between them. This CDR3 has 14 amino acids. Germline-derived CDR1 and CDR2 are SEHNR and FQNEAQ (reference sequence). The CDR3 region is CASSSSTQPYEQYF. CDR3 coding DNA: TGTGCCAGCAGCTCGAGCACACAGCCTTACGAGCAGTACTTC.

There are a few counts of this clonotype. V gene TRBV20-1 combines with J gene TRBJ2-2; 8 nucleotides agree with TRBD2. The V gene end was trimmed by 0 bases and the J gene end by 3 bases; junction bases not matched to a gene: 9. Germline V CDR1 and CDR2: DFQATT, SNEGSKA (reference sequence). The CDR3 is 17 amino acids. The CDR3 loop is CSARDPSGGVYTGELFF. CDR3 DNA: TGCAGTGCTAGAGACCCCAGCGGGGGAGTGTACACCGGGGAGCTGTTTTTT.

The rearrangement links TRBV28 to TRBJ2-5; TRBD2 matches at 7 bases. The V and J ends lost 4 bases and 5 bases, in that order; junction bases with no gene match: 10. This CDR3 region has 15 residues. Germline CDR1 MDHEN, CDR2 SYDVKM. For the CDR3, the DNA is TGTGCCAGCAGTTCCTCCCTGGCGGGAGCTGAGACCCAGTACTTC. It specifies CASSSSLAGAETQYF. Complete variable domain (other parts from reference TRBV28 and TRBJ2-5): DVKVTQSSRYLVKRTGEKVFLECVQDMDHENMFWYRQDPGLGLRLIYFSYDVKMKEKGDIPEGYSVSREKKERFSLILESASTNQTSMYLCASSSSLAGAETQYFGPGTRLLVL.

The chain employs TRBV24-1 and TRBJ1-2; 8 bases are shared with TRBD1. There are 15 residues in the CDR3. The ends lost 4 bases at V and 0 bases at J; junction bases unmatched: 3. CDR1 and CDR2 (germline): KGHDR, SFDVKD. CDR3 bases: TGTGCCACCAGTGAAACAGGGGGAGCTAACTATGGCTACACCTTC. Its protein product is CATSETGGANYGYTF.

This clonotype was seen more than once but under ten times. The chain employs TRBV4-1 and TRBJ1-1; D unclear. The CDR3 has 13 amino acids. Germline CDR1 is MGHRA and CDR2 is YSYEKL. Trimming shortened V by 6 bases and J by 4 bases, and 12 bases separated the two germline ends. The CDR3 DNA reads TGCGCCAGCAGTCTAGGACCTTTCACTGAAGCTTTCTTT. Protein product: CASSLGPFTEAFF.

This clonotype was recorded many times. The chain is built from TRBV29-1 and TRBJ2-3; tentatively, D is TRBD2 (5 bases). The V end lost 2 bases, the J end lost 1 base, and 7 bases lay between the germline ends. The V gene's germline CDR1 is SQVTM and CDR2 ANQGSEA. This CDR3 is 13 amino acids long. The CDR3 sequence is CSVEIGGTDTQYF. The CDR3 coding sequence is TGCAGCGTTGAAATCGGGGGCACAGATACGCAGTATTTT.